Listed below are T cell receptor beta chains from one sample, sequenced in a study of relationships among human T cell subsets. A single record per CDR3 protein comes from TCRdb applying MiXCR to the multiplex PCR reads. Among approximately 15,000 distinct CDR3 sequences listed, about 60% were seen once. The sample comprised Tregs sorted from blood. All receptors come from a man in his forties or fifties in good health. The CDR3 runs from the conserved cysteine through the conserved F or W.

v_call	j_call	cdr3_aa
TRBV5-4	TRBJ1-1	CASSLEVGNTEAFF
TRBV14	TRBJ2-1	CASSLRKGVRNNEQFF
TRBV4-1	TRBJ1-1	CASSLPGGMNTEAFF
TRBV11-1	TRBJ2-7	CASSAGQGREQYF
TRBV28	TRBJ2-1	CASSPAGTGPYNEQFF
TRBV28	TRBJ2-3	CASSSSGTPSPDTQYF
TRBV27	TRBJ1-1	CASRARQGSTEAFF
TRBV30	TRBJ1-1	CAWSVQVSEAFF
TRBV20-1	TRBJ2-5	CSASPGLAGGPQETQYF
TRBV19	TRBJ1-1	CASSILGQEAFF
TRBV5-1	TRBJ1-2	CASSPRGYGYTF
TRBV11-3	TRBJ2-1	CASRQYRTGGSYNEQFF
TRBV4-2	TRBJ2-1	CASSQEYSRGDNEQFF
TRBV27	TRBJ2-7	CASSFSPGGGYEQYF
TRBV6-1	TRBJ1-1	CASSETGMNTEAFF
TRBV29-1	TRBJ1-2	CSVDPGSGYGYTF
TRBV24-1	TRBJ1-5	CATSDPGAAGNQPQHF
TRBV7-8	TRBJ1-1	CASSSHPGATNTEAFF
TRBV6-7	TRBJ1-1	CASSYSYPYRESDEAFF
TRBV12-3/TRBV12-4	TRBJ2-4	CASSLLGESIQYF
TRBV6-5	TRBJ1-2	CASGESTNGYTF
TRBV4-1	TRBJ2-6	CASSPQAASGGPAGANVLTF
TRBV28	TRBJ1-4	CASRQDRVGEKLFF
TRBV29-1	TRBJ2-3	CSVHPTSGGVDTQYF
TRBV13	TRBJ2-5	CASSRAITTIEETQYF
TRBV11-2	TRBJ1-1	CASSWGQALNTEAFF
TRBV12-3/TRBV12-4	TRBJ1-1	CASSAMGGNTEAFF
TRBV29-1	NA	CSVEAGTGGTQYF
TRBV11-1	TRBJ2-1	CASSSGLAMNEQFF
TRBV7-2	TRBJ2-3	CAGSLASGGAQGTQYF
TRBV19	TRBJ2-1	CASSATGQGSYNEQFF
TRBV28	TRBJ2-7	CASLDGSSYEQYF
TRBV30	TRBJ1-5	CAWSVYSNQPQHF
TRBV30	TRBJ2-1	CASTSGSRSYNEQFF
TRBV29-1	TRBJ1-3	CSVEAPARGPSSGNTIYF
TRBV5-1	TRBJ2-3	CASRIRGATDTQYF
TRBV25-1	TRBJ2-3	CASSGRGQGRTDTQYF
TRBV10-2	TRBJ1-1	CASSVPGNTEALF
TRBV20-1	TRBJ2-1	CSARVWEAGSNEQFF
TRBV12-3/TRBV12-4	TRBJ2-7	CASSRRLSYEQYF
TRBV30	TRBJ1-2	CAWLGKTGGAKNYGYTF